This T cell receptor beta chain came from a study of cytomegalovirus exposure and HLA in healthy donors. Study observations and caveats: In a later analysis, DRB1 alleles had the most associated TCRs; HLA-C alleles the fewest. Analysis performed later showed TCR beta chains linked to HLA being more clonally expanded than equally common others.

CDR3 length: 13 amino acids. The V gene's germline CDR1 is MDHEN and CDR2 SYDVKM. Trimming at V came to 6 bases and at J to 5 bases, leaving 6 bases not matched to a gene. A note on this clone: As yet, its antigen is unknown.

Healthy bone marrow donors made up the donor group. The PCR was carried out with 60 Vbeta primers and 13 Jbeta primers. Data came from immunoSEQ multiplex PCR; TCRdb stores just in-frame clones and leaves some out. The sample includes tens of thousands of clones, roughly 80% of them seen just once. Input material: PBMCs. The receptor was isolated from a man aged 40-49 years in good health and CMV-seronegative. The V and J genes are TRBV28 and TRBJ1-2; 7 bases are a match to TRBD1. The DNA of the CDR3 is TGTGCCAGCAGCCCAGGGGGAGCGTATGGCTACACCTTC. Amino acid sequence: CASSPGGAYGYTF.